This T cell receptor (beta chain) is drawn from a study of shared clonotypes between healthy human individuals. Study background: Per-donor plates numbered three CD4 naive, three CD4 memory, two CD8 naive and one CD8 memory.

Assay used: immunoSEQ multiplex PCR; TCRdb lists only in-frame clones, some missing. This repertoire shows under 1,100,000 clones, 70% to 80% found once; its top ten account for roughly 0.61%. Germline V gene sequence: CDR1 KGHSH, CDR2 LQKENI. Trimming removed 3 bases from V and 3 bases from J, with 17 bases in between. The CDR3 loop spans 17 amino acids. This clonotype was obtained from a man between 18 and 35 years old in good health. Some clones in this sample may be carry-over from other donors' samples. What was sequenced was memory CD4+ T cells from PBMCs. The subset was: CD45RA-negative fraction. The chain couples TRBV18 to TRBJ2-2, with a possible D match to TRBD2 (6 bases). The CDR3 nucleotides read TGTGCCAGCTCACCCGGGGCCCGGGAGTGGTACACCGGGGAGCTGTTTTTT. Protein sequence: CASSPGAREWYTGELFF. The variable domain in full, with the rest retrieved from reference TRBV18 and TRBJ2-2, is NAGVMQNPRHLVRRRGQEARLRCSPMKGHSHVYWYRQLPEEGLKFMVYLQKENIIDESGMPKERFSAEFPKEGPSILRIQQVVRGDSAAYFCASSPGAREWYTGELFFGEGSRLTVL.